The 11 T cell receptor beta chains given below trace back to one sample, sequenced in a study of cytomegalovirus exposure and HLA in healthy donors (dated by TCRdb to 2017 to 2019). The library was made by the immunoSEQ multiplex PCR assay. A mixture of 60 forward primers for TCR Vbeta segments and 13 reverse primers for TCR Jbeta segments was used in the multiplex PCR. Not all clones reach the TCRdb copy of this immuneACCESS table, which keeps in-frame sequences only. Checked studies attribute under half of the gap to unresolved V genes and leave the rest unexplained. In this sample the table shows about 160,000 clones, about four fifths of which occur a single time. The top ten clonotypes cover 7.5% to 9.5% of the sample. The specimen sequenced was PBMCs. The origin of the receptors is a male donor in good health and CMV-seropositive.

The chain carries TRBV4-1 and TRBJ1-4, with 8 bases matching TRBD1. Trimming removed 4 bases from V and 3 bases from J; junction bases left unmatched: 10. There are 17 residues in the CDR3. CDR1 MGHRA and CDR2 YSYEKL come from the germline V gene. Here the CDR3 DNA reads TGCGCCAGCAGCCGCGTGGGGACAGGACCTTCTAATGAAAAACTGTTTTTT. It is translated as CASSRVGTGPSNEKLFF.

The rearrangement joins TRBV6-1 to TRBJ1-2; tentatively, D is TRBD1 (6 bases). V was clipped by 3 bases and J by 4 bases, with 9 bases between them. This CDR3 is built from 13 residues. Germline CDR1 reads MNHNS; CDR2 reads SASEGT. The CDR3 here is CASSDQGTYGYTF. The CDR3 DNA follows: TGTGCCAGCAGTGACCAGGGGACCTATGGCTACACCTTC.

This clone occurred once. The V gene is TRBV28, the J gene TRBJ1-5; perhaps TRBD1 as D (6 bases). Germline assignment: CDR1 MDHEN and CDR2 SYDVKM. The CDR3 spans 16 residues. V was pared by 4 bases and J by 4 bases, with 17 bases between. For the CDR3, the DNA is TGTGCCAGCAGTTCCCCACAACAGGGTTGGAATCAGCCCCAGCATTTT. Its protein is CASSSPQQGWNQPQHF.

This chain uses TRBV10-3 with TRBJ2-7; D call uncertain. The CDR3 runs to 15 residues. Trimming left V 3 bases short and J 0 bases short, with 12 bases between. From germline, CDR1 is ENHRY and CDR2 SYGVKD. Written as DNA, the CDR3 is TGTGCCATCAGTGACCCCCCCCTGAGCTCCTACGAGCAGTACTTC. Its protein is CAISDPPLSSYEQYF.

The chain employs TRBV10-1 and TRBJ1-2; 7 bases are a match to TRBD1. V shed 10 bases and J 5 bases; nucleotides not matched to a gene: 10. Germline V gene sequence: CDR1 WNHNN, CDR2 SYGVQD (reference sequence). The CDR3 runs 13 residues. CDR3 coding DNA: TGCGCCATTCAGGGGGGTTTGGGGTATGGCTACACCTTC. Protein product: CAIQGGLGYGYTF.

The rearrangement uses TRBV4-1 and TRBJ2-1; a weak D match, TRBD2 (5 bases). The CDR3 sequence is 14 residues long. CDR1 and CDR2 from the germline V gene are MGHRA and YSYEKL. The V end was cut by 0 bases, the J end by 10 bases, with 13 bases between. The CDR3 reads CASSQDDRGYEQFF. CDR3 DNA sequence: TGCGCCAGCAGCCAAGATGACCGAGGGTACGAGCAGTTCTTC.

Note on this clone: Lacking the conserved final phenylalanine or tryptophan, this CDR3 likely reflects a read error. The V and J genes are TRBV6-5 and TRBJ1-2; 8 nucleotides agree with TRBD1. The CDR3 loop spans 16 amino acids. The V segment lost 0 bases and the J segment 4 bases; nucleotides outside the gene matches: 7. CDR1 is MNHEY, CDR2 SVGAGI, per germline. The CDR3 sequence: CASSYSRQGAIYGYTL. Here the CDR3 DNA reads TGTGCCAGCAGTTACTCGAGGCAGGGGGCAATCTATGGCTACACCCTC.

The chain carries TRBV19 and TRBJ1-5, with D tentatively TRBD1 (5 bases). This CDR3 comprises 14 residues. The V gene lost 4 bases and the J gene lost 6 bases, with 13 bases spanning the gap. Germline-derived CDR1 and CDR2 are LNHDA and SQIVND (reference sequence). The CDR3 DNA sequence: TGTGCCAGTAGTACAGACAGAGGCGCTCAGCCCCAGCATTTT. Its protein is CASSTDRGAQPQHF.

This chain joins TRBV2 and TRBJ2-2, with 9 nucleotides matching TRBD1. CDR3 length: 15 amino acids. From germline, CDR1 is SNHLY and CDR2 FYNNEI. J was trimmed by 1 base and V by 7 bases; bases with no gene match: 4. This CDR3 reads CASTTDRGNTGELFF. The CDR3 DNA sequence: TGTGCCAGCACAACGGACAGGGGGAACACCGGGGAGCTGTTTTTT.

The chain has TRBV20-1 and TRBJ2-1, with a tentative D call TRBD2 (5 bases). The germline gives CDR1 DFQATT, CDR2 SNEGSKA (reference sequence). The CDR3 covers 11 residues. The ends were cut back, 6 bases at V and 13 bases at J, with 16 bases in the middle. The CDR3 coding sequence is TGCAGTGCAAAAGTCGGGGTGGCCCAGTTCTTC. Protein: CSAKVGVAQFF.

The chain carries TRBV28 and TRBJ2-6, with D perhaps matching TRBD1 (6 bases). V was cut by 4 bases and J by 1 base, with 17 bases left in between. This CDR3 has 18 residues. The germline CDR1 and CDR2 sequences are MDHEN and SYDVKM. As DNA, the CDR3 is TGTGCCAGCAGTTACCTCCGGGACACCCTTTCTGGGGCCAACGTCCTGACTTTC. As protein: CASSYLRDTLSGANVLTF.